The entry that follows covers one T cell receptor beta chain sequence. The antigen remains undetermined. Primers included in the PCR were 60 Vbeta and 13 Jbeta primers. The protocol was immunoSEQ multiplex PCR, while the TCRdb copy is restricted to in-frame clones and leaves out a portion. The sample records fewer than 250,000 clones, 70% to 80% being singletons. This sample stems from a study of cytomegalovirus exposure and HLA in healthy donors. Overall study results and limits: High sensitivity and specificity were reportedly achieved when the classifier diagnosed cytomegalovirus status.

CDR1 and CDR2 (germline): SGHRS, YFSETQ. The CDR3 contains 13 residues. With 4 bases removed from V and 4 bases from J, the gap between germline ends came to 11 bases. The chain links TRBV5-1 to TRBJ1-1; a possible D gene is TRBD1 (6 bases). This receptor was identified in a girl aged 2-10 years in good health and CMV-seronegative. Sequenced sample: PBMCs. The CDR3 sequence: CASSGGQGTEAFF. CDR3 coding DNA: TGCGCCAGCAGCGGGGGACAAGGCACTGAAGCTTTCTTT.